Following are 23 T cell receptor beta chains from one sample sequenced in a study of blood T cell repertoires in COVID-19. Repertoires were generated with immunoSEQ multiplex PCR, while TCRdb's copy carries only in-frame clones and drops some. Altogether 200,000 to 250,000 clones are present, 86% being singletons, with the ten largest covering about a tenth. The sample was peripheral blood. The receptor set was obtained from a woman between 50 and 59 years old with COVID-19, enrolled during active disease.

This clone was detected ten times or more. The J gene is TRBJ1-2, the V gene TRBV2; weak D call: TRBD1 (6 bases). V lost 7 bases and J 5 bases, leaving 17 bases between the germline ends. The length of the CDR3 is 14 residues. Germline assignment: CDR1 SNHLY and CDR2 FYNNEI. The CDR3 DNA reads as TGTGCCAGCAACGGGGGGCACCTACGATATGGCTACACCTTC. The encoded protein is CASNGGHLRYGYTF.

The J gene is TRBJ2-1, the V gene TRBV7-8; 10 nucleotides agree with TRBD2. V gave up 2 bases and J gave up 4 bases; unmatched junction bases: 5. The germline V gene encodes CDR1 SGHVS and CDR2 FQNEAQ. CDR3 length: 16 residues. CDR3 DNA sequence: TGTGCCAGCAGCTTAAAGGCTAGCGGGGGTTACAATGAGCAGTTCTTC. It specifies CASSLKASGGYNEQFF.

This clone came up once. The chain employs TRBV4-1 and TRBJ2-3; D is perhaps TRBD2 (6 bases). V lost 4 bases and J lost 6, with 14 bases in between. The CDR3 is 14 amino acids. Germline values: CDR1 MGHRA, CDR2 YSYEKL. The DNA of the CDR3 is TGCGCCAGCAGCCTCGGAGGGCCAGCCGATACGCAGTATTTT. This gives the protein CASSLGGPADTQYF.

The gene calls are TRBV19 and TRBJ2-5; no reliable D call. CDR3 size: 15 residues. Germline CDR1 LNHDA, CDR2 SQIVND (reference sequence). Between the trimmed V and J ends, which lost 7 bases and 5 bases, there was a span of 20 bases. CDR3 residues: CASTPEASLSETQYF. The CDR3 DNA reads as TGTGCCAGTACCCCCGAGGCTAGTTTGAGTGAGACCCAGTACTTC.

The J gene is TRBJ2-5, the V gene TRBV5-5, with TRBD2 matching over 12 bases. The CDR3 is 17 residues long. With 2 bases clipped from V and 5 bases from J, the junction kept 10 bases outside the gene matches. Germline CDR1 SGHKS, CDR2 YYEKEE (reference sequence). CDR3 DNA: TGTGCCAGCAGCTTTTTTTCTAGCGGGGGGGCTCGTGAGACCCAGTACTTC. It specifies CASSFFSSGGARETQYF.

The chain has TRBV24-1 and TRBJ2-2; 9 nucleotides line up with TRBD2. V shed 0 bases and J 1 base; nucleotides not matched to a gene: 11. Germline V CDR1 and CDR2: KGHDR, SFDVKD. This CDR3 has 20 amino acids. The DNA of the CDR3 is TGTGCCACCAGTGATTTGAGGAGCGGGGGGCCAGGTCAGAACACCGGGGAGCTGTTTTTT. Amino acids: CATSDLRSGGPGQNTGELFF.

V usage is TRBV5-6 and J usage is TRBJ1-5, with TRBD1 matching over 8 bases. This CDR3 is 16 amino acids long. V trimming: 5 bases; J trimming: 0 bases; junction bases outside the gene matches: 7. Germline CDR1 and CDR2: SGHDT and YYEEEE. The CDR3 loop reads CASRKDRDNSNQPQHF. CDR3 in DNA: TGTGCCAGCAGAAAGGACAGGGACAATAGCAATCAGCCCCAGCATTTT.

This clone was seen a handful of times. CDR3: CASSDGRLASGNTIYF. The CDR3 DNA reads as TGTGCCAGCAGTGATGGGCGCCTGGCCTCTGGAAACACCATATATTTT. V gene TRBV2 combines with J gene TRBJ1-3, with D hard to call. This CDR3 contains 16 residues. Trimming took off 3 bases at V and 0 bases at J, with 12 bases between the two ends. CDR1 and CDR2 from the germline V gene are SNHLY and FYNNEI.

The chain joins TRBV19 to TRBJ1-2, with TRBD1 as a possible D gene (6 bases). Germline V gene lookup returns CDR1 LNHDA and CDR2 SQIVND (reference sequence). CDR3 size: 11 residues. With 6 bases removed from V and 12 bases from J, the gap between germline ends came to 14 bases. This CDR3 is CASRQGLTDTF. As DNA, the CDR3 is TGTGCCAGTAGACAGGGCCTGACAGACACCTTC.

This clone was seen more than once but under ten times. Other DNA sequences in the sample encode the same CDR3. V usage is TRBV2 and J usage is TRBJ1-2; no clear D. This CDR3 contains 11 residues. The V gene's germline CDR1 is SNHLY and CDR2 FYNNEI. V dropped 6 bases and J dropped 1 base, with 3 bases sitting between them. CDR3 sequence: CASSGNYGYTF. In DNA form, the CDR3 reads TGTGCCAGCAGCGGTAACTATGGCTACACCTTC.

This chain links TRBV11-2 with TRBJ1-5; 7 bases line up with TRBD1. Germline V gene sequence: CDR1 SGHAT, CDR2 FQNNGV. The CDR3 loop spans 14 amino acids. V shed 5 bases and J 6 bases; nucleotides not matched to a gene: 7. The CDR3 bases are TGTGCCAGCAGCCTTGACAGGGCCGGTCAGCCCCAGCATTTT. This translates into CASSLDRAGQPQHF.

The CDR3 loop reads CASSYSQAKNIQYF. CDR3 DNA sequence: TGTGCCAGCAGTTACTCCCAGGCCAAAAACATTCAGTACTTC. This rearrangement joins TRBV6-5 to TRBJ2-4; D call uncertain. The length of the CDR3 is 14 residues. Trimming shortened V by 0 bases and J by 1 base, and 4 bases separated the two germline ends. The germline V gene encodes CDR1 MNHEY and CDR2 SVGAGI.

This sequence joins TRBV6-6 and TRBJ2-1; D remains unclear. V lost 0 bases and J lost 6, with 12 bases in between. The CDR3 is 15 residues long. Germline V gene data show CDR1 as MNHNY and CDR2 as SVGAGI (reference sequence). CDR3 residues: CASSYSTTSRNEQFF. In DNA, the CDR3 is TGTGCCAGCAGTTACTCGACGACAAGCCGCAATGAGCAGTTCTTC.

In this sample, this clone turned up a few times. J is TRBJ1-4 and V is TRBV6-1; D is unresolved. The germline V and J ends were trimmed by 3 bases and 8 bases, with 22 bases remaining between them. Per the germline V gene, CDR1 is MNHNS and CDR2 is SASEGT. This CDR3 spans 17 amino acids. Here the CDR3 reads CASSEPRSERRGEKLFF. The CDR3 region has the DNA TGTGCCAGCAGTGAGCCCCGCTCCGAACGACGCGGGGAAAAACTGTTTTTT.

The genes are TRBV9 and TRBJ2-2, with TRBD2 matching over 7 bases. The CDR3 covers 17 residues. Germline CDR1 and CDR2: SGDLS and YYNGEE. After removal of 1 base from V and 5 bases from J, the junction contained 11 bases not matched to a gene. This CDR3 reads CASSVKVARGWTGELFF. CDR3 DNA: TGTGCCAGCAGCGTAAAAGTAGCGCGGGGGTGGACCGGGGAGCTGTTTTTT.

The V call is TRBV6-6, the J call TRBJ1-5; tentative D call: TRBD1 (5 bases). CDR1 and CDR2 (germline): MNHNY, SVGAGI (reference sequence). V was clipped by 10 bases and J by 0 bases, with 19 bases between them. This CDR3 is built from 16 residues. CDR3 in amino acids: CATRLEGSHSNQPQHF. CDR3 bases: TGTGCCACCCGACTGGAGGGGTCCCATAGCAATCAGCCCCAGCATTTT.

This clone appeared once. The chain links TRBV10-3 to TRBJ1-2, with TRBD1 as a possible D gene (5 bases). Germline V CDR1 and CDR2: ENHRY, SYGVKD. Trimming left V 2 bases short and J 1 base short, with 14 bases between. The length of the CDR3 is 16 residues. The CDR3 sequence is CAISETPQGYNYGYTF. The CDR3 coding sequence is TGTGCCATCAGTGAGACCCCCCAGGGCTATAACTATGGCTACACCTTC.

The chain joins TRBV13 to TRBJ2-3; tentative D call: TRBD2 (6 bases). Trimming shortened V by 1 base and J by 2 bases, and 19 bases separated the two germline ends. Germline CDR1 reads PRHDT; CDR2 reads FYEKMQ (reference sequence). The CDR3 extends over 18 amino acids. CDR3 in DNA: TGTGCCAGCAGCTTAGCGGGACTCAGTAGTGGGGACACAGATACGCAGTATTTT. This codes for CASSLAGLSSGDTDTQYF.

The gene calls are TRBV11-2 and TRBJ1-1; no clear D. Germline CDR1 SGHAT, CDR2 FQNNGV. V lost 5 bases, J lost 0 bases, and 7 bases lay in between. CDR3 length equals 13 residues. In DNA, the CDR3 is TGTGCCAGCAGCACAGTCCTGAACACTGAAGCTTTCTTT. It is translated as CASSTVLNTEAFF.

The chain uses TRBV11-2 and TRBJ1-1; D is ambiguous. Germline CDR1 SGHAT, CDR2 FQNNGV. The CDR3 is 14 amino acids. The ends were cut back, 3 bases at V and 1 base at J, with 9 bases in the middle. The CDR3 loop reads CASSFRSGNTEAFF. In DNA form, the CDR3 reads TGTGCCAGCAGCTTCCGATCAGGGAACACTGAAGCTTTCTTT. The full variable domain, completed using reference TRBV11-2 and TRBJ1-1, is EAGVAQSPRYKIIEKRQSVAFWCNPISGHATLYWYQQILGQGPKLLIQFQNNGVVDDSQLPKDRFSAERLKGVDSTLKIQPAKLEDSAVYLCASSFRSGNTEAFFGQGTRLTVV.

CDR3 bases: TGTGCCACCAGTGACCCCGACAGGGGAGATGGCTACACCTTC. Translated: CATSDPDRGDGYTF. V is TRBV24-1 and J is TRBJ1-2; 8 nucleotides match TRBD1. Germline V gene lookup returns CDR1 KGHDR and CDR2 SFDVKD. With V trimmed by 4 bases and J by 6 bases, 6 bases remained unmatched. The CDR3 covers 14 residues.

J is TRBJ2-1 and V is TRBV2, with D maybe TRBD1 (6 bases). The germline CDR1 and CDR2 sequences are SNHLY and FYNNEI. V was trimmed by 1 base and J by 9 bases, leaving 13 bases between them. The CDR3 loop spans 14 amino acids. The CDR3 bases are TGTGCCAGCAGTGAAGGGGCAGGGGTCGGTGAGCAGTTCTTC. It yields the protein CASSEGAGVGEQFF. The full variable domain, with the rest looked up from reference TRBV2 and TRBJ2-1, is EPEVTQTPSHQVTQMGQEVILRCVPISNHLYFYWYRQILGQKVEFLVSFYNNEISEKSEIFDDQFSVERPDGSNFTLKIRSTKLEDSAMYFCASSEGAGVGEQFFGPGTRLTVL.

This chain connects TRBV12-5 to TRBJ1-1; a weak D match, TRBD1 (6 bases). Trimming shortened V by 3 bases and J by 5 bases, and 19 bases separated the two germline ends. Germline-derived CDR1 and CDR2 are LGHNT and FRNRAP. The CDR3 spans 16 residues. The CDR3 here is CASGFKNGGLGTEAFF. DNA of the CDR3: TGTGCTAGTGGTTTTAAAAACGGGGGGCTGGGGACTGAAGCTTTCTTT.